The source of this T cell receptor (beta chain) is a study of technical replicates of blood from a handful of donors. Method: immunoSEQ multiplex PCR; TCRdb's copy keeps in-frame clones and lacks some. The sample has roughly 80,000 clones, about 92% seen once; the top ten hold 0.41%. The germline CDR1 and CDR2 sequences are MNHEY and SVGAGI. This CDR3 contains 15 residues. V was clipped by 7 bases and J by 0 bases; unmatched bases: 5. This clonotype was obtained from a human donor in good health. The genes are TRBV6-5 and TRBJ1-1; TRBD1 matches at 10 bases. The sequenced sample consisted of T cells isolated from PBMCs. CDR3 amino acids: CASTGTGALNTEAFF. CDR3 coding DNA: TGTGCCAGCACCGGGACAGGGGCTTTGAACACTGAAGCTTTCTTT.